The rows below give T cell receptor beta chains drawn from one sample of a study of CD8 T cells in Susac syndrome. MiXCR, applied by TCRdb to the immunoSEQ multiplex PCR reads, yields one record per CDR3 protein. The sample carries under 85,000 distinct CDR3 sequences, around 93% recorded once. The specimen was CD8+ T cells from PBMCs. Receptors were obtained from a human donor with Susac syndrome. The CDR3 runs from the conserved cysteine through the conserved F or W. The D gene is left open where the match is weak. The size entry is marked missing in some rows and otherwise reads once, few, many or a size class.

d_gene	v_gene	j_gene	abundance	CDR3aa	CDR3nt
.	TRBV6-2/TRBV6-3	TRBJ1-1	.	CASVGSEAFF	TGTGCCAGCGTTGGCTCTGAAGCTTTCTTT
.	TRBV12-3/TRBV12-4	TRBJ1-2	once	CASTNSTTYGYTF	TGTGCCAGCACCAACAGTACTACCTATGGCTACACCTTC
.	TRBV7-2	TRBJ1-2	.	CASSRDTDSLRDYGYTF	TGTGCCAGCAGCCGTGACACTGACTCCTTGCGGGACTATGGCTACACCTTC
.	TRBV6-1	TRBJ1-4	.	CASIASSGQLNEKLFF	TGTGCCAGCATCGCATCTTCGGGACAACTTAATGAAAAACTGTTTTTT
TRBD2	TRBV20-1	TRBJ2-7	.	CSARTTSGALYEQYF	TGCAGTGCTAGGACGACTAGCGGAGCACTTTACGAGCAGTACTTC
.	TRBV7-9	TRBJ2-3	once	CASSLAARETSTDTQYF	TGTGCCAGCAGCTTAGCTGCACGGGAAACTAGCACAGATACGCAGTATTTT
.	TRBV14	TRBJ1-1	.	CASSQRPGATEAFF	TGTGCCAGCAGCCAGAGACCAGGGGCCACTGAAGCTTTCTTT
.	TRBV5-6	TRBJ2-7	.	CASTRGGSSSLDEQYF	TGTGCCAGCACTCGCGGAGGGTCTTCCTCGCTGGACGAGCAGTACTTC
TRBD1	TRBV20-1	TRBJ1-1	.	CSAHLTGVAEAFF	TGCAGTGCCCACTTGACAGGGGTGGCTGAAGCTTTCTTT
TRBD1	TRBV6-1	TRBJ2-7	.	CASRPEPGQDFSYEQYF	TGTGCCAGCAGGCCGGAACCGGGACAGGATTTCTCCTACGAGCAGTACTTC
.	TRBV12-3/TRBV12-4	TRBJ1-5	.	CASSQYNQPQHF	TGTGCCAGCAGTCAATATAATCAGCCCCAGCATTTT
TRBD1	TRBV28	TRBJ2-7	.	CASSIRGRSYEQYF	TGTGCCAGCAGTATCAGGGGGCGCTCCTACGAGCAGTACTTC
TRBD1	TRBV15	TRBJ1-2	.	CATSSTRGNVPAGTF	TGTGCCACCAGCAGCACCAGGGGGAATGTCCCGGCGGGCACCTTC
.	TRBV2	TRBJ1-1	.	CASLREEAFF	TGTGCCAGCCTCCGGGAGGAAGCTTTCTTT
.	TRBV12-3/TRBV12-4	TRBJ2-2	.	CASTFRDSDTGELFF	TGTGCCAGCACCTTTCGGGATTCGGACACCGGGGAGCTGTTTTTT
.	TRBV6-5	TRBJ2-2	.	CASSYSNTGELFF	TGTGCCAGCAGTTACTCAAACACCGGGGAGCTGTTTTTT
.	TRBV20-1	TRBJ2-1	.	CSLQAYYNEQFF	TGCAGCCTCCAGGCGTACTACAATGAGCAGTTCTTC
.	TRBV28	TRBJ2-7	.	CASLSVDVSYEQYF	TGTGCCAGTTTATCGGTGGACGTGTCCTACGAGCAGTACTTC
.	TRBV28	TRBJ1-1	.	CASSRLGVGNTEAFF	TGTGCCAGCAGCCGATTAGGAGTGGGTAACACTGAAGCTTTCTTT
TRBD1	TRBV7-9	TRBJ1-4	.	CASSLVVTGIHNEKLFF	TGTGCCAGCAGCTTAGTTGTGACAGGGATCCATAATGAAAAACTGTTTTTT
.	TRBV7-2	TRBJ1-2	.	CASSLLTGDGYTF	TGTGCCAGCAGCTTATTGACCGGGGATGGCTACACCTTC
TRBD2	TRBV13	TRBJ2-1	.	CASSHPGLAPYNEQFF	TGTGCCAGCAGCCATCCGGGACTAGCGCCATACAATGAGCAGTTCTTC
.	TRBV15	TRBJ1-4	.	CATSKVGEKLFF	TGTGCCACCAGCAAAGTGGGTGAAAAACTGTTTTTT
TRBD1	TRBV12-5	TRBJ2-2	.	CASGAKGTGGNTGELFF	TGTGCTAGTGGTGCCAAAGGGACAGGGGGGAACACCGGGGAGCTGTTTTTT
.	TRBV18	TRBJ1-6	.	CASSPVRSGDSPLHF	TGTGCCAGCTCACCAGTTCGTTCAGGCGATTCACCCCTCCACTTT
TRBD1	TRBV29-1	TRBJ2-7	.	CSVEGTGDEQYF	TGCAGCGTTGAAGGTACAGGGGACGAGCAGTACTTC
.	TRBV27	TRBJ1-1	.	CASSLAGSGTEAFF	TGTGCCAGCAGTTTGGCAGGGAGCGGGACTGAAGCTTTCTTT